The rows below give T cell receptor beta chains drawn from one sample of a study of beta chain features in type 1 diabetes. Data came from immunoSEQ multiplex PCR; TCRdb stores just in-frame clones and leaves some out. Counted here are 100,000 to 150,000 clones, 7.5% to 9.5% occurring once; the ten biggest clones make up approximately 0.7%. The source material was central memory CD4+ T cells from blood. These receptors all come from a man younger than 40 with type 1 diabetes. Both conserved end residues are part of each CDR3. D genes are given only for firm matches. Expanded clones get a size class; other rows say once, few or many, or leave the size out.

D gene,J gene,clone size,V gene,CDR3 protein,CDR3 DNA
TRBD2,TRBJ2-3,NA,TRBV5-4,CASSMTSGGPPDTQYF,TGTGCCAGCAGCATGACTAGCGGGGGCCCCCCGGATACGCAGTATTTT
NA,TRBJ1-2,NA,TRBV6-1,CASSAYRVKLGYTF,TGTGCCAGCAGTGCGTACAGGGTTAAGTTAGGTTACACCTTC
NA,TRBJ2-3,many,TRBV9,CASSVSSRDTQYF,TGTGCCAGCAGCGTAAGCTCCAGGGATACGCAGTATTTT
NA,TRBJ2-7,NA,TRBV7-2,CASSSDSDAWGGEQYF,TGTGCCAGCAGCTCGGACAGCGACGCTTGGGGGGGCGAGCAGTACTTC
NA,TRBJ2-2,few,TRBV9,CASSVFGGYTGELFF,TGTGCCAGCAGCGTTTTCGGGGGATACACCGGGGAGCTGTTTTTT
TRBD1,TRBJ2-5,few,TRBV7-2,CASSPPAGGLETQYF,TGTGCCAGCAGCCCCCCGGCAGGGGGCTTGGAGACCCAGTACTTC
NA,TRBJ2-3,NA,TRBV28,CASKLADTQYF,TGTGCCAGCAAGTTAGCAGATACGCAGTATTTT
NA,TRBJ1-2,NA,TRBV18,CASSQDPDKNYGYTF,TGTGCCAGCTCACAAGATCCGGACAAGAACTATGGCTACACCTTC
NA,TRBJ2-3,few,TRBV5-1,CASSISVGTDTQYF,TGCGCCAGCAGTATATCGGTTGGCACAGATACGCAGTATTTT
NA,TRBJ2-3,few,TRBV30,CAWSVGGSSDTQYF,TGTGCCTGGAGTGTTGGGGGGAGCTCAGATACGCAGTATTTT
TRBD2,TRBJ2-1,few,TRBV2,CASRVRDYEFF,TGTGCCAGCAGAGTCAGGGACTACGAGTTCTTC
TRBD1,TRBJ1-5,NA,TRBV18,CASSPGTGDQPQHF,TGTGCCAGCTCACCCGGGACAGGGGATCAGCCCCAGCATTTT
NA,TRBJ2-6,few,TRBV21-1,CASKGTWAGANVLTF,TGTGCCAGCAAGGGGACATGGGCTGGGGCCAACGTCCTGACTTTC
NA,TRBJ2-2,NA,TRBV2,CASRTVRGNTGELFF,TGTGCCAGCAGAACGGTTCGGGGGAACACCGGGGAGCTGTTTTTT
NA,TRBJ1-1,few,TRBV29-1,CSVQSGVNTEAFF,TGCAGCGTTCAATCGGGGGTGAACACTGAAGCTTTCTTT
NA,TRBJ2-3,NA,TRBV4-2,CASSPLGGKADTQYF,TGTGCCAGCAGCCCGCTAGGGGGTAAAGCAGATACGCAGTATTTT
NA,TRBJ1-1,NA,TRBV6-5,CASSRQPGTEAFF,TGTGCCAGCAGTCGACAGCCGGGCACTGAAGCTTTCTTT
TRBD1,TRBJ1-2,few,TRBV5-1,CASSAGGTGDYGYTF,TGCGCCAGCAGCGCGGGAGGGACAGGGGACTATGGCTACACCTTC
TRBD1,TRBJ1-1,NA,TRBV5-1,CASSRETGGKTEAFF,TGCGCCAGCAGCCGGGAGACAGGGGGCAAAACTGAAGCTTTCTTT
NA,TRBJ2-2,few,TRBV18,CASSGGTGELFF,TGTGCCAGCTCTGGCGGAACCGGGGAGCTGTTTTTT
NA,TRBJ1-2,many,TRBV19,CASSSRGGTYGYTF,TGTGCCAGTAGTTCCCGAGGCGGGACCTATGGCTACACCTTC
NA,TRBJ1-1,NA,TRBV20-1,CSAITGEYAFF,TGCAGTGCTATAACCGGGGAATATGCTTTCTTT
NA,TRBJ2-2,few,TRBV5-1,CASSLGAYSAGELFF,TGCGCCAGCAGCTTGGGTGCCTATTCGGCCGGGGAGCTGTTTTTT
TRBD1,TRBJ1-1,few,TRBV19,CASSIVTGDRTEAFF,TGTGCCAGTAGTATCGTGACAGGGGATCGAACTGAAGCTTTCTTT
TRBD1,TRBJ2-7,few,TRBV11-2,CASSLGAGQGAYEQYF,TGTGCCAGCAGCTTAGGTGCGGGACAGGGAGCCTACGAGCAGTACTTC
TRBD1,TRBJ1-2,few,TRBV5-1,CASSLDRVNYGYTF,TGTGCCAGCAGCTTAGACAGGGTTAACTATGGCTACACCTTC
NA,TRBJ1-1,once,TRBV6-6,CASRLGGSNTEAFF,TGTGCCAGCAGACTAGGGGGTTCGAACACTGAAGCTTTCTTT
TRBD2,TRBJ2-5,NA,TRBV5-4,CASSSTSGGIQETQYF,TGTGCCAGCAGCTCGACTAGCGGGGGGATCCAAGAGACCCAGTACTTC
TRBD2,TRBJ2-1,few,TRBV4-2,CASSLQLAGEINEQFF,TGTGCCAGCAGCCTCCAACTAGCGGGGGAGATCAATGAGCAGTTCTTC
NA,TRBJ1-5,few,TRBV19,CASSMAGGPQHF,TGTGCCAGTAGTATGGCCGGGGGGCCCCAGCATTTT
TRBD1,TRBJ2-1,few,TRBV16,CASSQSLQGVDDEQFF,TGTGCCAGCAGCCAATCGTTGCAGGGGGTGGACGATGAGCAGTTCTTC
NA,TRBJ1-5,few,TRBV6-5,CASKLNADQPQHF,TGTGCCAGCAAACTCAACGCGGATCAGCCCCAGCATTTT
TRBD2,TRBJ2-5,NA,TRBV5-4,CASSGIAGGETQYF,TGTGCCAGCAGCGGGATAGCGGGGGGCGAGACCCAGTACTTC
NA,TRBJ1-2,NA,TRBV7-2,CASSRPPGGGYTF,TGTGCCAGCAGCCGTCCCCCGGGGGGCGGCTACACCTTC
TRBD1,TRBJ1-2,NA,TRBV9,CASSPHGLGQNYGYTF,TGTGCCAGCAGCCCCCACGGTTTGGGACAGAACTATGGCTACACCTTC
NA,TRBJ1-4,many,TRBV6-6,CASSYSMARQDRKLFF,TGTGCCAGCAGTTACTCGATGGCGAGACAGGATAGAAAACTGTTTTTT
NA,TRBJ1-6,NA,TRBV6-5,CASSSSWGGRSPLHF,TGTGCCAGCAGCTCCTCGTGGGGGGGTAGGTCACCCCTCCACTTT
NA,TRBJ2-7,NA,TRBV4-3,CASSHSVRVSYEQYF,TGCGCCAGCAGCCATTCGGTTCGGGTTTCCTACGAGCAGTACTTC
NA,TRBJ1-1,few,TRBV7-9,CASSLDMLTTEAFF,TGTGCCAGCAGCTTAGACATGTTAACCACTGAAGCTTTCTTT
TRBD1,TRBJ1-5,few,TRBV28,CASQTGEAQPQHF,TGTGCCAGCCAAACAGGGGAGGCTCAGCCCCAGCATTTT
NA,TRBJ2-1,few,TRBV7-2,CASSLGDRLGDLSYNEQFF,TGTGCCAGCAGCTTAGGAGATCGGCTAGGTGATCTTTCCTACAATGAGCAGTTCTTC
NA,TRBJ1-1,NA,TRBV19,CASKMDTPGNTEAFF,TGTGCCAGTAAGATGGACACTCCCGGGAACACTGAAGCTTTCTTT
NA,TRBJ1-4,NA,TRBV6-1,CASSEAYGRGNEKLFF,TGTGCCAGCAGTGAAGCTTACGGCCGAGGTAACGAAAAACTGTTTTTT
NA,TRBJ1-5,NA,TRBV21-1,CASSKEVRQADFGNQPQHF,TGTGCCAGCAGCAAAGAAGTGAGACAGGCAGATTTCGGCAATCAGCCCCAGCATTTT
TRBD2,TRBJ2-3,few,TRBV9,CASSVVGGLSGDTQYF,TGTGCCAGCAGCGTAGTTGGGGGACTATCGGGGGATACGCAGTATTTT
NA,TRBJ1-2,many,TRBV9,CASSPDTPGLGGYTF,TGTGCCAGCAGCCCGGACACCCCAGGGTTGGGTGGCTACACCTTC
TRBD1,TRBJ2-1,NA,TRBV25-1,CASSATGLGQFF,TGTGCCAGCAGTGCGACAGGGCTTGGGCAGTTCTTC
NA,TRBJ2-5,NA,TRBV5-1,CASSLESQGETQYF,TGCGCCAGCAGCTTGGAGTCCCAGGGAGAGACCCAGTACTTC
NA,TRBJ2-3,few,TRBV2,CASSDYDSSTDTQYF,TGTGCCAGCAGTGACTACGACTCTAGCACAGATACGCAGTATTTT